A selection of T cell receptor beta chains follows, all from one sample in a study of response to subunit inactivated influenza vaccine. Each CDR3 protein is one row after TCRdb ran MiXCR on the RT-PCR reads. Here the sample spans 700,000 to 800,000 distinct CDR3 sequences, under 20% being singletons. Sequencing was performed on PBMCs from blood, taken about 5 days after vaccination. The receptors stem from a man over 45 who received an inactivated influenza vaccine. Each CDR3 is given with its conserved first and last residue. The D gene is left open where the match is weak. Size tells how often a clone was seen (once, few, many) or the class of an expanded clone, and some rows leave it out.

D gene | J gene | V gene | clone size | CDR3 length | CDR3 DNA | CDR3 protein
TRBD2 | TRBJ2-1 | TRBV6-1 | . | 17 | TGTGCCAGCAGTCTGACTAGCGGGGGAGGGTCCTACAATGAGCAGTTCTTC | CASSLTSGGGSYNEQFF
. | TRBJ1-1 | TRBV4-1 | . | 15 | TGCGCCAGCAGCCAAGTTGGGGGCGGGAACACTGAAGCTTTCTTT | CASSQVGGGNTEAFF
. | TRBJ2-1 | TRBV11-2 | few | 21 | TGTGCCAGCAGCCCTAAGACCGGGGGAACTATATACAGGGGTTATATCAATGAGCAGTTCTTC | CASSPKTGGTIYRGYINEQFF
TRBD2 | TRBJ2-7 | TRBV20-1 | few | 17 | TGCAGTGCTAGTAATAGTCTAGCGGGGGGCGGTGAGTACGAGCAGTACTTC | CSASNSLAGGGEYEQYF
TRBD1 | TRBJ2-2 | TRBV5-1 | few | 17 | TGCGCCAGCAGCTACTTACAGGGGCCCGATGGCACCGGGGAGCTGTTTTTT | CASSYLQGPDGTGELFF
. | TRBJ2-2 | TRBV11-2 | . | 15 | TGTGCCAGCAGCTTCCGCAGGGCGATGACCGGGGAGCTGTTTTTT | CASSFRRAMTGELFF
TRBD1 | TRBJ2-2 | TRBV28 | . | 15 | TGTGCCAGCAGTTTACCGGGACAGGGGGCCGGGGAGCTGTTTTTT | CASSLPGQGAGELFF
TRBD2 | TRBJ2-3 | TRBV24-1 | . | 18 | TGTGCCACCAGTGATTTGCAAGCGGAGCGGGGGGTAACAGATACGCAGTATTTT | CATSDLQAERGVTDTQYF
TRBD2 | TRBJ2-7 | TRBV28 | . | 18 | TGTGCCAGCAGCAGCCCGGGACTAGCGGGAGGGCCTCCCTACGAGCAGTACTTC | CASSSPGLAGGPPYEQYF
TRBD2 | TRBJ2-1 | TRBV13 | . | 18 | TGTGCCAGCAGCTTAGGCCTAATTTACGGGACTAGCGACCATGAGCAGTTCTTC | CASSLGLIYGTSDHEQFF
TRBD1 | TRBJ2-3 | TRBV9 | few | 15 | TGTGCCAGCAGCGTTGCTCTTCAGGGGGCTGGGACGCAGTATTTT | CASSVALQGAGTQYF
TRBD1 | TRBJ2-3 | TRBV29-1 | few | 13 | TGCAGCGTGGACAGGGGGCGCACAGATACGCAGTATTTT | CSVDRGRTDTQYF
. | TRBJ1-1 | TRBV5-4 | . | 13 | TGTGCCAGCAGCGGCGAAGGTCTTGCTGAAGCTTTCTTT | CASSGEGLAEAFF
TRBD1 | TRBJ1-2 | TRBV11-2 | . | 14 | TGTGCCAGCAGCTTCACCGGGACAGGGAATGGCTACACCTTC | CASSFTGTGNGYTF
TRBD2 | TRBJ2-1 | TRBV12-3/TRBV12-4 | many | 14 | TGTGCCAGCAGTCGACTAGCGGGAGGGCTGGGACAGTTCTTC | CASSRLAGGLGQFF
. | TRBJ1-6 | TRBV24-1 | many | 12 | TGTGCCCCGCGGAGGGGAAGTTCACCCCTCCACTTT | CAPRRGSSPLHF
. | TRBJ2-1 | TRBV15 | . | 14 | TGTGCCACCTCTGAGGGAGCGACCTACAATGAGCAGTTCTTC | CATSEGATYNEQFF
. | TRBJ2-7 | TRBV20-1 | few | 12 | TGCAGTGCTGACGACATTAGACGCGAGCAGTACTTC | CSADDIRREQYF
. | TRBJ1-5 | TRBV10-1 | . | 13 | TGCGCCAGCAGTGAGTCGTATGGTCAGCCCCAGCATTTT | CASSESYGQPQHF
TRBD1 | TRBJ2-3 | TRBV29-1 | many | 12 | TGCAGCGTTGGGGTGACAGGGGGCTTTCAGTATTTT | CSVGVTGGFQYF
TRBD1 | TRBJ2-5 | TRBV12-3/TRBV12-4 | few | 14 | TGTGCCAGCAGCCCTTCACAGGGGTTGCAGACCCAGTACTTC | CASSPSQGLQTQYF